The source of this T cell receptor (beta chain) is a study of regulatory T cells in long-lasting Graves disease. Construction of TCR beta libraries relied on iRepertoire HTBI primers and on Arm-PCR targeting CDR3 regions. TCRdb processed the multiplex PCR reads anew with MiXCR; each CDR3 protein has one entry. The table includes around 450,000 distinct CDR3 sequences, 20% to 25% detected once. Germline V gene lookup returns CDR1 SGDLS and CDR2 YYNGEE. Unmatched junction bases numbered 6, after V lost 4 bases and J lost 5 bases. This CDR3 has 15 residues. Time point here: persistent/refractory GD, antithyroid drugs over 5 years with positive TRAb. PBMC RNA served as the TCR library source. EDTA tubes collected 7.5 to 9.5 milliliters of peripheral blood.

This TCR derives from a female donor with Graves disease. This sample comprised peripheral blood mononuclear cells (PBMCs), obtained when the disease was refractory, from a patient treated with antithyroid drugs. This chain joins TRBV9 and TRBJ2-7, with 13 positions matching TRBD2. CDR3 DNA: TGTGCCAGCAGCATCGTAGGACTAGCGGGAGACGAGCAGTACTTC. It codes for CASSIVGLAGDEQYF. Full variable domain (outside the CDR3, taken from reference TRBV9 and TRBJ2-7): DSGVTQTPKHLITATGQRVTLRCSPRSGDLSVYWYQQSLDQGLQFLIQYYNGEERAKGNILERFSAQQFPDLHSELNLSSLELGDSALYFCASSIVGLAGDEQYFGPGTRLTVT.